This T cell receptor beta chain is from a study of shared clonotypes between healthy human individuals (dated by TCRdb to the early 2020s). Turning to the overall study: The cohort included three men and a couple of women between 18 and 49 years of age. Per donor, leukapheresis produced somewhere between about 0.9 and 9 billion PBMCs. Different laboratories and diverse techniques were used to prepare libraries and sequence TCR repertoires, to increase sequencing depth and limit assay-specific biases. For each donor, CD4 naive and CD4 memory were each given three plates, CD8 naive was given two plates, and CD8 memory was given one plate. Blood TCR repertoires of roughly 5 healthy adults were deeply sequenced to estimate repertoire size and the extent of clonotype sharing between individuals.

Donors were healthy HIV-negative adults with no recently reported acute infections or vaccinations. Only Caucasian adults living in Nashville, Tennessee, USA were represented among the donors. Magnetic negative selection was used to enrich CD4+ T cells, after which naive cells were positively selected on CD45RA and the negative fraction became the memory subset. Blood was obtained by leukapheresis, after which PBMCs were separated by Ficoll-Histopaque density gradient centrifugation and cryopreserved in liquid nitrogen vapor phase. Analytical flow cytometry was used to check the purity and quantity of every magnetically sorted T cell population. Genomic DNA was isolated from each sorted fraction and quantified by UV absorbance on a Nanodrop 2000c. Using the deep immunoSEQ assay, TCR CDR3 regions were amplified from genomic DNA by multiplex PCR. Genomic DNA extracted from each cell subset was distributed evenly over all wells of several immunoSEQ 96-well plates, and each plate served as one replicate. For sorted subsets, roughly 200 ng of genomic DNA, equivalent to around 29,000 T cell genomes, went into each replicate PCR. The purified libraries were quantified using a Qubit 3.0 fluorometer, sized with a Bioanalyzer 2100, and then quantified again using the KAPA Library Quantification kit. Each immunoSEQ 96-well plate was sequenced on its own single-read 150-cycle Illumina NextSeq 550 flow cell. The authors processed their data as follows. The immunoSEQ output contained only junctional sequences without quality scores, so filtering could not match that applied to full-length reads. To assign V/J genes and CDR3, sequences were annotated against IMGT germline references using PyIR, a Python wrapper for IgBLAST v1.9. Reads were filtered out if the reads had weak V/J assignments (E-value above 1e-6), no CDR3, stop codons, out-of-frame junctions, or ambiguous translated residues. A V3J clonotype was defined by an identical inferred V gene, J gene, and CDR3 amino acid sequence. Percentage overlap between repertoires was computed as shared unique clonotypes divided by the size of the smaller repertoire. Richness of each repertoire was evaluated using RTK rarefaction, the Chao1 estimator, and Recon v2.1 estimates of unobserved clonotypes. OLGA was used to compute generation probabilities for all TCRbeta clonotypes that the gDNA method yielded from a handful of donors. The table comes from immuneACCESS by way of TCRdb, which keeps in-frame sequences with V and J called. Part of the clones is missing from these tables; in studies checked, under half for an unresolved V gene and the rest for unknown reasons. That table is the source of V, J and clone size, and D and trimming were worked out from the DNA. A total of 850,000 to 1,100,000 clones appear in this sample, about 80% of them only once. In total, the top ten clones hold roughly 0.83% of the sample.

Broad study findings and their caveats: Incomplete sequencing was indicated by rarefaction of sorted-subset datasets, despite the large sequencing depth. The genetic and exposure-history diversity represented was limited by the small number of donors. Across four donors, about 5.2% of naive CD4, over 3% of naive CD8, about 2.3% of memory CD4, and approximately 0.42% of memory CD8 clonotypes were shared. Pairwise subsampling led to the expectation that sequencing depth would affect the degree of clonotype sharing among donors. Sampling was limited to blood, and TCR repertoires in tissue likely differ from TCR repertoires in blood. Estimated clonotype richness was generally larger for naive than for memory subsets. Clonotypes shared by all four sorted-subset donors showed higher generation probabilities than non-shared clonotypes.

This clone was picked up many times. Its antigen is unknown. The input lacks base qualities; no much larger clone sits a single base away. Here V drops 0 bases and J drops 5 bases, and the junction holds 11 bases not matched to any gene. Looking up the germline V gene yields CDR1 SGHRS and CDR2 YFSETQ. The CDR3 spans 16 residues, from the cysteine through the phenylalanine. CDR3 DNA is the only sequence kept; it has 48 bases, read in frame from the first base. This receptor was obtained from a young man in good health. Some clones in this sample may be carry-over from other donors' samples. Material: memory CD4+ T cells from PBMCs. The intended sense of this specimen's cell subset or site label: CD45RA-negative fraction. The receptor chain draws on TRBV5-1 and TRBJ2-7; 7 bases in the middle match TRBD1. The CDR3 reads as follows: CASSLGLVRQGDEQYF. The DNA sequence is as follows: TGCGCCAGCAGCTTGGGATTAGTTCGACAGGGCGACGAGCAGTACTTC.